These 20 T cell receptor beta chains were sequenced from one sample in a study of naive and memory T cell subsets. Ligated cDNA underwent four rounds of PCR with nested alpha and beta constant region primers and SP2. TCRdb reprocessed the UMI-ligation and nested PCR reads with MiXCR, giving one entry per CDR3 protein. The table includes approximately 37,000 distinct CDR3 sequences, approximately 9.9% detected once. Treatment in this sample: skin biopsy from PPD injection site in Mantoux-positive individual. An oligonucleotide containing a UMI was ligated to the 3' end of TCR cDNA. Specimen: skin, collected from a tuberculin skin test site. The receptors come from an adult in good health.

This clonotype occurred many times. This chain joins TRBV20-1 and TRBJ2-3; 7 bases are shared with TRBD2. Germline V gene data show CDR1 as DFQATT and CDR2 as SNEGSKA (reference sequence). J lost 1 base, V lost 6 bases, and 7 bases had no gene match. The CDR3 totals 14 residues. The CDR3 region is CSARSGVGTDTQYF. CDR3 in DNA: TGCAGTGCGAGGAGCGGGGTTGGCACAGATACGCAGTATTTT.

In its sample, this clonotype was seen many times. This chain links TRBV5-1 with TRBJ2-1, with 7 bases identical to TRBD2. After removal of 4 bases from V and 7 bases from J, the junction contained 14 bases not matched to a gene. The CDR3 sequence is 16 residues long. Germline V gene lookup returns CDR1 SGHRS and CDR2 YFSETQ. CDR3 coding DNA: TGCGCCAGCAGCCGGGTGGCGGGGGTCATTTTGAATGAGCAGTTCTTC. Translation: CASSRVAGVILNEQFF.

This clonotype has a handful of counts. The chain uses TRBV5-1 and TRBJ2-5; possibly TRBD1 for D (5 bases). Germline lookup yields CDR1 SGHRS and CDR2 YFSETQ. CDR3 length equals 14 residues. Trimming left V 0 bases short and J 3 bases short, with 9 bases between. CDR3 nucleotide sequence: TGCGCCAGCAGCTTGGCCGTGACAGAAGAGACCCAGTACTTC. This translates into CASSLAVTEETQYF.

The V gene is TRBV2, the J gene TRBJ1-2; D gene unclear. Trimming shortened V by 1 base and J by 3 bases, and 15 bases separated the two germline ends. CDR3 length: 16 residues. Germline CDR1 and CDR2: SNHLY and FYNNEI. The CDR3 spells CASSEGRAVSDYGYTF. Written as DNA, the CDR3 is TGTGCCAGCAGTGAAGGACGGGCCGTGTCTGACTATGGCTACACCTTC. The variable domain in full, with the rest retrieved from reference TRBV2 and TRBJ1-2, is EPEVTQTPSHQVTQMGQEVILRCVPISNHLYFYWYRQILGQKVEFLVSFYNNEISEKSEIFDDQFSVERPDGSNFTLKIRSTKLEDSAMYFCASSEGRAVSDYGYTFGSGTRLTVV.

This clonotype was counted at least ten times. V gene TRBV6-2 or TRBV6-3 combines with J gene TRBJ2-1, with D possibly being TRBD1 or TRBD2 (5 bases each). Trimming removed 2 bases at V and 3 bases at J, with 14 bases between. The CDR3 has 16 amino acids. Per germline, CDR1 MNHEY and CDR2 SVGEGT. CDR3 in amino acids: CASSYGGPGLYNEQFF. CDR3 nucleotides: TGTGCCAGCAGTTACGGGGGTCCCGGACTCTACAATGAGCAGTTCTTC.

This clonotype has more than one count but fewer than ten. This chain uses TRBV27 with TRBJ2-7; 9 nucleotides line up with TRBD2. Trimming cost V 4 bases and J 3 bases; bases outside gene matches: 7. Germline lookup yields CDR1 MNHEY and CDR2 SMNVEV (reference sequence). The CDR3 spans 15 residues. CDR3 amino acids: CASSWLAGSGYEQYF. The CDR3 DNA is TGTGCCAGCAGTTGGCTAGCGGGGTCTGGCTACGAGCAGTACTTC.

The chain has TRBV6-5 and TRBJ1-3, with D maybe TRBD1 (6 bases). This CDR3 is 16 amino acids long. With 5 bases removed from V and 0 bases from J, the gap between germline ends came to 14 bases. From germline, CDR1 is MNHEY and CDR2 SVGAGI. The CDR3 sequence is CASSKGGTNSGNTIYF. CDR3 coding DNA: TGTGCCAGCAGTAAAGGGGGGACCAACTCTGGAAACACCATATATTTT.

This clonotype occurred many times. This chain uses TRBV6-6 with TRBJ1-5; maybe TRBD1 (6 bases). Germline V lookup: CDR1 MNHNY, CDR2 SVGAGI (reference sequence). Trimming took off 8 bases at V and 4 bases at J, with 15 bases between the two ends. This CDR3 region has 14 residues. The CDR3 DNA reads TGTGCCAGCCGTCGTGCAGGGGAGAATCAGCCCCAGCATTTT. It translates to CASRRAGENQPQHF.

This clonotype was seen a few times. The gene calls are TRBV7-9 and TRBJ1-5, with 11 bases aligning to TRBD1. Per germline, CDR1 SEHNR and CDR2 FQNEAQ (reference sequence). J lost 10 bases, V lost 3 bases, and 5 bases had no gene match. The CDR3 has 14 residues. This CDR3 is CASSFGTGGYPQHF. CDR3 DNA: TGTGCCAGCAGCTTTGGGACAGGGGGATATCCCCAGCATTTT.

This clonotype was picked up many times. DNA of the CDR3: TGTGCCTGGAGCACAAACTATGGCGAGCAGTTCTTC. This translates into CAWSTNYGEQFF. This chain joins TRBV30 and TRBJ2-1; D gene unclear. The ends were cut back, 3 bases at V and 10 bases at J, with 13 bases in the middle. This CDR3 is built from 12 residues. Germline V gives CDR1 GTSNPN, CDR2 SVGIG (reference sequence).

In this sample, this clonotype turned up once. V usage is TRBV6-1 and J usage is TRBJ2-7; 7 bases fit TRBD2. Germline loops: CDR1 MNHNS, CDR2 SASEGT. CDR3 size: 14 residues. J gave up 2 bases and V 5 bases, and 6 bases lay outside the gene matches. The CDR3: CASSPERGTYEQYF. Written as DNA, the CDR3 is TGTGCCAGCAGTCCAGAGCGGGGCACCTACGAGCAGTACTTC.

The chain recombines TRBV11-1 with TRBJ2-7; 8 bases are shared with TRBD1. V lost 5 bases and J lost 5; bases outside the gene matches: 5. The CDR3 runs to 13 residues. Germline CDR1 is SGHAT and CDR2 is FQDESV (reference sequence). The CDR3 is CASSPGTGDEQYF. As DNA, the CDR3 is TGTGCCAGCAGCCCTGGGACAGGCGACGAGCAGTACTTC.

The sample holds a few counts of this clonotype. The chain has TRBV28 and TRBJ2-7; 7 bases are a match to TRBD2. From germline, CDR1 is MDHEN and CDR2 SYDVKM. The CDR3 has 15 amino acids. After removal of 6 bases from V and 4 bases from J, the junction contained 12 bases not matched to a gene. The CDR3 region is CASSPLSAGEYEQYF. The CDR3 DNA is TGTGCCAGCAGCCCCCTCTCGGCGGGAGAGTACGAGCAGTACTTC. Using reference TRBV28 and TRBJ2-7 for the parts outside the CDR3, the full variable domain is DVKVTQSSRYLVKRTGEKVFLECVQDMDHENMFWYRQDPGLGLRLIYFSYDVKMKEKGDIPEGYSVSREKKERFSLILESASTNQTSMYLCASSPLSAGEYEQYFGPGTRLTVT.

The chain links TRBV28 to TRBJ2-7; D may be TRBD1 (5 bases). The germline V gene encodes CDR1 MDHEN and CDR2 SYDVKM. The CDR3 runs to 14 residues. The V gene lost 2 bases and the J gene lost 2 bases, with 10 bases spanning the gap. The CDR3 loop is CASSLQGSPYEQYF. The CDR3 DNA is TGTGCCAGCAGTTTACAGGGTTCGCCCTACGAGCAGTACTTC.

This clonotype was seen ten or more times. V is TRBV10-3 and J is TRBJ2-3; D may match TRBD1 or TRBD2 (5 bases each). Germline V lookup: CDR1 ENHRY, CDR2 SYGVKD. The CDR3 consists of 12 residues. V was clipped by 4 bases and J by 5 bases, with 7 bases between them. CDR3 DNA sequence: TGTGCCATCAGTGGTGGGGGAGATACGCAGTATTTT. Protein: CAISGGGDTQYF.

This clonotype was detected many times. The chain has TRBV2 and TRBJ1-1, with TRBD1 matching over 7 bases. This CDR3 comprises 12 residues. The germline gives CDR1 SNHLY, CDR2 FYNNEI. V shed 6 bases, J shed 12 bases, and the junction held 10 bases outside the gene matches. CDR3 amino acids: CASRETGFGPFF. Here the CDR3 DNA reads TGTGCCAGCAGGGAGACAGGGTTTGGGCCTTTCTTT.

In this sample, this clonotype turned up a few times. This rearrangement joins TRBV6-2 or TRBV6-3 to TRBJ2-1, with unresolved D. Trimming cost V 6 bases and J 2 bases, with 17 bases left between them. The germline V gene has CDR1 MNHEY and CDR2 SVGEGT. This CDR3 has 16 amino acids. The CDR3 reads CASRSTPGRTYNEQFF. The CDR3 region has the DNA TGTGCCAGCAGAAGTACCCCCGGACGGACCTACAATGAGCAGTTCTTC.

The chain employs TRBV6-1 and TRBJ2-5; no firm D call. The CDR3 covers 13 residues. The V gene lost 11 bases and the J gene lost 4 bases, with 17 bases spanning the gap. Germline V gene data show CDR1 as MNHNS and CDR2 as SASEGT. The CDR3 DNA reads TGTGCCGTCGAACCCCGTGTAGCAGAGACCCAGTACTTC. Translating gives CAVEPRVAETQYF.

This clonotype was counted ten times or more. J is TRBJ2-3 and V is TRBV9; D possibly uses TRBD1 or TRBD2 (6 bases each). Germline V gives CDR1 SGDLS, CDR2 YYNGEE. The CDR3 contains 17 residues. The ends were cut back, 1 base at V and 4 bases at J, with 19 bases in the middle. CDR3 sequence: CASSVSYGGPPPDTQYF. The DNA for the CDR3 is TGTGCCAGCAGCGTATCGTACGGGGGCCCCCCCCCAGATACGCAGTATTTT.

At least ten counts were recorded for this clonotype. This chain uses TRBV27 with TRBJ1-2; D is ambiguous. V dropped 6 bases and J dropped 1 base, with 6 bases sitting between them. CDR1 and CDR2 from the germline V gene are MNHEY and SMNVEV (reference sequence). There are 12 residues in the CDR3. The CDR3 DNA is TGTGCCAGCAGACGAAATAACTATGGCTACACCTTC. Residues: CASRRNNYGYTF.